This TCR beta chain was observed in a study of blood T cell repertoires in COVID-19. As for the study in general: COVID-19 samples from acute and convalescent phases originated in the United States, Italy and Spain. T cells, B-cell-depleted T cells, or PBMCs provided the cDNA or gDNA that served as material.

Authors' analysis steps: By means of reference gene primer amplification, nucleated cell counts were estimated. Using immunoSEQ multiplex PCR, the repertoire was profiled, and TCRdb retains in-frame clones only, with some absent. The V and J calls and clone size were taken over from that table, and D and trimming were inferred from the DNA. This repertoire shows 100,000 to 150,000 clones, just under 85% found once; its top ten account for roughly 15%. This CDR3 is 14 amino acids long. V dropped 4 bases and J dropped 5 bases, with 12 bases sitting between them. Germline V gene data show CDR1 as SGHTA and CDR2 as FQGTGA.

This clonotype originated in a woman aged 50 to 60 with acute or convalescent COVID-19. Sequencing used peripheral blood. The V call is TRBV7-3, the J call TRBJ2-1; D is unresolved. The CDR3 spells CASSSFGLNNEQFF. CDR3 nucleotides: TGTGCCAGCAGCTCGTTCGGTCTAAACAATGAGCAGTTCTTC.